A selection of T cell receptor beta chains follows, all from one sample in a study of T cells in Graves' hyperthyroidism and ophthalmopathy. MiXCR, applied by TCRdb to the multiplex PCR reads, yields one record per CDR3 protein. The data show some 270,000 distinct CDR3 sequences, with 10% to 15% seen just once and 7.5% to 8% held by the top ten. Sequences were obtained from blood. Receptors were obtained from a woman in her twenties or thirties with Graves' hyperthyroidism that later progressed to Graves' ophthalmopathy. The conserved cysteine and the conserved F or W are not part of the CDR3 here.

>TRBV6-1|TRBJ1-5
ASSEPRAGSNQPQH
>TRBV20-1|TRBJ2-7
SAAREVHEQY
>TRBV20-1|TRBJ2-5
SAIGVQETQY
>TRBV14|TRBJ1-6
ASSEIGTGVGSPLH
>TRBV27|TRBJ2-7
ATAGLTYEQY
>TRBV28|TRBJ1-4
ASSLESIQGEKLF
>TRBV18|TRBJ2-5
ASSRGTGRMEETQY
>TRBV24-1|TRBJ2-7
ATSDSGRGHYEQY
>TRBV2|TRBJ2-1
ASRNRLAGGTNEQF
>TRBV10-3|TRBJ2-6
AISESGAGANVLT
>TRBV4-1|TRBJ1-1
ASSQSLGKDTEAF
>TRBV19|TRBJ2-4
ASKEGGRNIQY
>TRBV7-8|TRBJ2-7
ASSLVAGAYEQY